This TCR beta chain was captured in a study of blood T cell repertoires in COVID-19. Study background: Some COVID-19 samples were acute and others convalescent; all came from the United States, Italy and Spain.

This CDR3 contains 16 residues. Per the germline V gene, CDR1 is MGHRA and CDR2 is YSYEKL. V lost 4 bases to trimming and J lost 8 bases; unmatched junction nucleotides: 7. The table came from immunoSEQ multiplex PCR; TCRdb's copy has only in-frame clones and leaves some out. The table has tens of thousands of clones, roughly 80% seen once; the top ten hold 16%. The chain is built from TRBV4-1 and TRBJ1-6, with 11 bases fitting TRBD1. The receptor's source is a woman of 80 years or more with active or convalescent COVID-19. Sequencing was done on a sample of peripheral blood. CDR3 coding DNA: TGCGCCAGCAGCCTAATCGGACAGGGGGCAGATTCACCCCTCCACTTT. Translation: CASSLIGQGADSPLHF.